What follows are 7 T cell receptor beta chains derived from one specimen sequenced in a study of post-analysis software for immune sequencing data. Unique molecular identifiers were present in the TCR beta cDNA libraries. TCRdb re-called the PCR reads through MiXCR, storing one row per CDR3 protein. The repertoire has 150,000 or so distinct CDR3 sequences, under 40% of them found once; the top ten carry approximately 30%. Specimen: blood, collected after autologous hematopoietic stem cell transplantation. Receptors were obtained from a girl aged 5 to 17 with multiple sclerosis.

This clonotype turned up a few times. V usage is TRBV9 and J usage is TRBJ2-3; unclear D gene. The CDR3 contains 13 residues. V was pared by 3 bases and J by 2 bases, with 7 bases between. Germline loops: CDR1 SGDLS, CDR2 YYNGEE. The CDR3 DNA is TGTGCCAGCAGCGACGCCCTCACAGATACGCAGTATTTT. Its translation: CASSDALTDTQYF.

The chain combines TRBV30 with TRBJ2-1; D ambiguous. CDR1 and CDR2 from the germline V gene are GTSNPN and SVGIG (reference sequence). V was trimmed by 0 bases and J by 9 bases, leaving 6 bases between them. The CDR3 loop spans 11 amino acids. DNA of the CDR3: TGTGCCTGGAGTGTACTCGGTGAGCAGTTCTTC. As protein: CAWSVLGEQFF.

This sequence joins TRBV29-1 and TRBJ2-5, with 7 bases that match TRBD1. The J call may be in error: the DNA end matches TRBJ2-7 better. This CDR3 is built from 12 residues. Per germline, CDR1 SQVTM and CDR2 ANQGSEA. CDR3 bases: TGCAGCGTCGAGACAGGGTGGCGCGAGCAGTACTTC. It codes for CSVETGWREQYF.

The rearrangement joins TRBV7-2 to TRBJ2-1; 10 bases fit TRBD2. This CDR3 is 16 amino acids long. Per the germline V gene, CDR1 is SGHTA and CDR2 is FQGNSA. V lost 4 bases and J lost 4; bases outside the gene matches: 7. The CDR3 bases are TGTGCCAGCAGCTCCGACGTACTAGCGGGATACAATGAGCAGTTCTTC. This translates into CASSSDVLAGYNEQFF. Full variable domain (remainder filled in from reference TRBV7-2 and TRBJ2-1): GAGVSQSPSNKVTEKGKDVELRCDPISGHTALYWYRQSLGQGLEFLIYFQGNSAPDKSGLPSDRFSAERTGGSVSTLTIQRTQQEDSAVYLCASSSDVLAGYNEQFFGPGTRLTVL.

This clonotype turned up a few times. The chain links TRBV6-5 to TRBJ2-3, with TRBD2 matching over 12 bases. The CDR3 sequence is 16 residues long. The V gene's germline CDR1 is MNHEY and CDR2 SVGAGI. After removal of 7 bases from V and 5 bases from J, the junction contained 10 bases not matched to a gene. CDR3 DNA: TGTGCCAGCAACCGAAGACTAGCGGGAGTAGGAGATACGCAGTATTTT. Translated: CASNRRLAGVGDTQYF.

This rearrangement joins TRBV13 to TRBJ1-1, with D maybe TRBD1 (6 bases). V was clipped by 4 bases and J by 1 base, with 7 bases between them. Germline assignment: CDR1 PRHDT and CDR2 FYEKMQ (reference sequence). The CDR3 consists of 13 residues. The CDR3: CASSWTENTEAFF. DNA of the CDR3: TGTGCCAGCAGCTGGACAGAGAACACTGAAGCTTTCTTT.

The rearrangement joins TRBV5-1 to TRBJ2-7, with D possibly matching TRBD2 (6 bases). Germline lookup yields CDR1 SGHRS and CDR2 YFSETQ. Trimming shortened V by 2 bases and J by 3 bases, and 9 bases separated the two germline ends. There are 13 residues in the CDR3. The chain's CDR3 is CASSFRGSYEQYF. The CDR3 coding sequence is TGCGCCAGCAGCTTTCGGGGGAGCTACGAGCAGTACTTC.